These 18 T cell receptor beta chains were sequenced from one sample in a study of T cells after yellow fever vaccination. TCRdb used MiXCR to reprocess the 5' RACE reads, holding one entry per CDR3 protein. This table holds 25,000 to 35,000 distinct CDR3 sequences, approximately 4.7% found once. Sample: CD8+ T cells sorted from PBMCs, taken 5 days after the yellow fever booster vaccination. These receptors all come from a man in his thirties or forties who received the YFV17D yellow fever vaccine.

Many counts were recorded for this clonotype. The rearrangement links TRBV7-9 to TRBJ2-1; D call uncertain. The germline V and J ends were trimmed by 2 bases and 8 bases, with 10 bases remaining between them. The germline V gene has CDR1 SEHNR and CDR2 FQNEAQ (reference sequence). This CDR3 region has 13 residues. CDR3 residues: CASSLWHLDEQFF. CDR3 nucleotide sequence: TGTGCCAGCAGCTTATGGCACCTCGATGAGCAGTTCTTC.

This clonotype was counted many times. The J gene is TRBJ2-7, the V gene TRBV6-5; TRBD1 agrees at 7 bases. Germline CDR1 MNHEY, CDR2 SVGAGI. The CDR3 is made up of 11 amino acids. With 2 bases clipped from V and 11 bases from J, the junction kept 3 bases outside the gene matches. The CDR3 sequence: CASSYGQAKYF. The CDR3 DNA reads TGTGCCAGCAGTTACGGACAGGCGAAGTACTTC.

This clonotype was detected ten times or more. The genes are TRBV20-1 and TRBJ2-1; no firm D call. The CDR3 has 15 amino acids. Germline loops: CDR1 DFQATT, CDR2 SNEGSKA (reference sequence). The V end was cut by 1 base, the J end by 1 base, with 11 bases between. This CDR3 reads CSARGAFESYNEQFF. The CDR3 nucleotides read TGCAGTGCTAGAGGGGCTTTTGAGTCCTACAATGAGCAGTTCTTC.

This clonotype was counted at least ten times. The genes are TRBV7-9 and TRBJ1-1; no reliable D call. Germline V gives CDR1 SEHNR, CDR2 FQNEAQ (reference sequence). CDR3 length equals 11 residues. V gave up 5 bases and J gave up 6 bases, with 7 bases separating them. The CDR3 DNA reads TGTGCCAGCAGCATAGGGCCTGAAGCTTTCTTT. Its translation: CASSIGPEAFF. The full variable domain, rest sourced from reference TRBV7-9 and TRBJ1-1, is DTGVSQNPRHKITKRGQNVTFRCDPISEHNRLYWYRQTLGQGPEFLTYFQNEAQLEKSRLLSDRFSAERPKGSFSTLEIQRTEQGDSAMYLCASSIGPEAFFGQGTRLTVV.

This clonotype was seen at least ten times. V gene TRBV6-2 or TRBV6-3 combines with J gene TRBJ1-5; D remains ambiguous. Between the trimmed V and J ends, which lost 2 bases and 0 bases, there was a span of 5 bases. This CDR3 has 14 residues. Germline V CDR1 and CDR2: MNHEY, SVGEGT. This chain's CDR3 is CASSYTNSNQPQHF. The CDR3 DNA reads TGTGCCAGCAGTTACACAAATAGCAATCAGCCCCAGCATTTT.

This clonotype was seen many times. The chain links TRBV12-3 or TRBV12-4 to TRBJ2-5, with 11 bases fitting TRBD2. V trimming: 4 bases; J trimming: 5 bases; junction bases outside the gene matches: 9. This CDR3 is 16 amino acids long. The CDR3: CASSWLAGGPRETQYF. DNA of the CDR3: TGTGCCAGCAGTTGGTTAGCGGGAGGGCCGAGGGAGACCCAGTACTTC.

Ten or more counts support this clonotype. This chain links TRBV12-3 or TRBV12-4 with TRBJ2-2, with D maybe TRBD2 (6 bases). The CDR3 has 16 amino acids. V dropped 1 base and J dropped 7 bases, with 16 bases sitting between them. The DNA of the CDR3 is TGTGCCAGCAGTTTAGGGGGCGGGAAGGTCGGCGGGGAGCTGTTTTTT. As protein: CASSLGGGKVGGELFF.

The sample holds many counts of this clonotype. The CDR3 region has the DNA TGTGCCACCAGCAGAGATCGGGGTAGCGGGAGGCGAGATACGCAGTATTTT. Its protein is CATSRDRGSGRRDTQYF. The chain employs TRBV15 and TRBJ2-3, with TRBD2 identical over 10 bases. V shed 0 bases, J shed 5 bases, and the junction held 8 bases outside the gene matches. The CDR3 spans 17 residues. Germline CDR1 and CDR2: LNHNV and YYDKDF (reference sequence).

This chain links TRBV5-1 with TRBJ1-6, with TRBD1 matching 8 bases. The CDR3 consists of 17 residues. J lost 2 bases, V lost 0 bases, and 4 bases had no gene match. From germline, CDR1 is SGHRS and CDR2 YFSETQ. CDR3 nucleotide sequence: TGCGCCAGCAGCTTGGCCGGGACAGGCACCTATAATTCACCCCTCCACTTT. This sequence encodes CASSLAGTGTYNSPLHF.

This clonotype was observed at least ten times. The chain uses TRBV27 and TRBJ2-7, with TRBD2 matching over 10 bases. Germline CDR1 is MNHEY and CDR2 is SMNVEV (reference sequence). Trimming took 7 bases from V and 3 from J; bases not matched to a gene: 6. This CDR3 spans 14 amino acids. CDR3 in amino acids: CASKAGGGYYEQYF. CDR3 DNA: TGTGCCAGCAAAGCGGGAGGGGGTTACTACGAGCAGTACTTC.

This clonotype was counted many times. The chain joins TRBV7-6 to TRBJ2-2; TRBD1 might be the D (5 bases). Between the trimmed V and J ends, which lost 1 base and 3 bases, there was a span of 9 bases. CDR1 is SGHVS, CDR2 FNYEAQ, per germline. The CDR3 contains 15 residues. This chain's CDR3 is CASSLEGLDTGELFF. The CDR3 bases are TGTGCCAGCAGCTTAGAGGGGTTGGACACCGGGGAGCTGTTTTTT.

This clonotype was counted ten times or more. The chain joins TRBV7-2 to TRBJ2-5, with 7 positions matching TRBD2. The CDR3 totals 14 residues. Germline CDR1 SGHTA, CDR2 FQGNSA. Losses at the gene ends were 1 base for V and 5 bases for J; bases not matched to a gene: 4. The chain's CDR3 is CASSLGGRVETQYF. The DNA for the CDR3 is TGTGCCAGCAGCTTAGGCGGGAGAGTCGAGACCCAGTACTTC. Looking up the rest from reference TRBV7-2 and TRBJ2-5 gives the full variable domain: GAGVSQSPSNKVTEKGKDVELRCDPISGHTALYWYRQSLGQGLEFLIYFQGNSAPDKSGLPSDRFSAERTGGSVSTLTIQRTQQEDSAVYLCASSLGGRVETQYFGPGTRLLVL.

This CDR3 is CASSQGGTGDGEQYF. The CDR3 DNA is TGTGCCAGCAGCCAAGGGGGGACAGGGGACGGAGAGCAGTACTTC. The chain has TRBV4-2 and TRBJ2-7, with TRBD1 matching over 10 bases. Germline V gives CDR1 LGHNA, CDR2 YNFKEQ. The CDR3 sequence is 15 residues long. The trim removed 1 base at V and 7 bases at J, leaving 7 bases unmatched.

The chain carries TRBV19 and TRBJ2-7; 8 bases agree with TRBD1. The J segment lost 2 bases and the V segment lost 10 bases, leaving 10 bases of the junction unmatched. This CDR3 is 14 amino acids long. CDR1 and CDR2 (germline): LNHDA, SQIVND (reference sequence). CDR3 nucleotide sequence: TGTGCCACTCGAGAGACAGGGGATACCTACGAGCAGTACTTC. It specifies CATRETGDTYEQYF.

This clonotype has ten or more counts. The rearrangement joins TRBV20-1 to TRBJ1-1, with D unresolved. V lost 7 bases and J lost 1, with 13 bases in between. The CDR3 runs 13 residues. Germline V gives CDR1 DFQATT, CDR2 SNEGSKA (reference sequence). CDR3 region: CSVEVTGNTEAFF. The CDR3 DNA is TGCAGTGTCGAGGTCACGGGGAACACTGAAGCTTTCTTT.

This clonotype was seen many times. The chain has TRBV15 and TRBJ2-2; D gene ambiguous. The V end lost 0 bases, the J end lost 6 bases, and 23 bases lay between the germline ends. Germline loops: CDR1 LNHNV, CDR2 YYDKDF (reference sequence). The CDR3 runs 19 residues. CDR3 sequence: CATSRDESGARLFAGELFF. For the CDR3, the DNA is TGTGCCACCAGCAGAGATGAATCGGGTGCACGGTTATTCGCCGGGGAGCTGTTTTTT.

This clonotype was detected ten times or more. The CDR3 here is CASSFERENTRAGELFF. In DNA, the CDR3 is TGTGCCAGCAGTTTTGAGCGGGAGAACACCAGGGCCGGGGAGCTGTTTTTT. The chain combines TRBV12-3 or TRBV12-4 with TRBJ2-2, with 8 bases that match TRBD2. This CDR3 has 17 residues. Losses at the gene ends were 3 bases for V and 6 bases for J; bases not matched to a gene: 12.

This clonotype was found many times. The V gene is TRBV29-1, the J gene TRBJ1-1; D is unclear. V was pared by 1 base and J by 5 bases, with 14 bases between. Germline V gives CDR1 SQVTM, CDR2 ANQGSEA. The length of the CDR3 is 14 residues. The CDR3 reads CSVEALGGRTEAFF. The CDR3 DNA is TGCAGCGTTGAAGCCTTAGGTGGACGTACTGAAGCTTTCTTT.